This TCR beta chain was captured in a study of T cell responses to AZD1222 COVID-19 vaccine. V lost 6 bases and J lost 1, with 18 bases in between. Germline values: CDR1 SGHTA, CDR2 FQGNSA. The CDR3 length is 16 residues. Measured with immunoSEQ multiplex PCR; TCRdb has only the in-frame clones, and not every one. The sample lists about 110,000 clones, nearly 90% seen once, with roughly 2.5% in the top ten. The sample in question was peripheral blood, obtained 28 days after the second AZD1222 dose. The receptor comes from an adult who received the AZD1222 COVID-19 vaccine. The chain combines TRBV7-2 with TRBJ1-1; TRBD1 might be the D (6 bases). This CDR3 is CASRKEGTSRNTEAFF. The CDR3, as DNA: TGTGCCAGCAGAAAGGAGGGGACATCCAGGAACACTGAAGCTTTCTTT.